What follows describes a single T cell receptor (beta chain). As yet, its antigen is unknown. This tumor tissue came from a pretreatment baseline collection. The CDR3 runs to 14 residues. With 2 bases removed from V and 1 base from J, the gap between germline ends came to 9 bases. CDR1 KGHSH and CDR2 LQKENI come from the germline V gene. This sample was included in a study of circulating tumor DNA in untreated peripheral T-cell lymphoma. Study observations and caveats: In about 80% of patients, tumor-specific clonotypes were identified.

Produced via immunoSEQ multiplex PCR; TCRdb's table is partial and in-frame only. The data contain roughly 10,000 clones, about 80% of them seen just once; the ten biggest clones take up about 28%. Input material: tumor tissue. The chain combines TRBV18 with TRBJ2-7; the D gene is possibly TRBD2 (5 bases). The receptor was derived from a human donor with peripheral T-cell lymphoma. In nucleotides, the CDR3 is TGTGCCAGCTCACCATTTGAGGGTTCCTACGAGCAGTACTTC. Translation: CASSPFEGSYEQYF.